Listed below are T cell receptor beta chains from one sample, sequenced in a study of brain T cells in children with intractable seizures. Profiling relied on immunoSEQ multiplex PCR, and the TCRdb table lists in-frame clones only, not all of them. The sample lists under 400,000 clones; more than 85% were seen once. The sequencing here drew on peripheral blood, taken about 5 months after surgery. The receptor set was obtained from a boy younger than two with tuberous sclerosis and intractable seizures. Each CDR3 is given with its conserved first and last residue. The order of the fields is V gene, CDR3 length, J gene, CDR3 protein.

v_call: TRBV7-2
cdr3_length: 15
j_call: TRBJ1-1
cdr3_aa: CASSLWRQLNTEAFF

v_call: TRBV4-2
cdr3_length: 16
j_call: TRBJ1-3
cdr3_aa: CASSQLKDRAGNTIYF

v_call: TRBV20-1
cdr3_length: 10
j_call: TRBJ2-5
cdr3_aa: CSAWRETQYF

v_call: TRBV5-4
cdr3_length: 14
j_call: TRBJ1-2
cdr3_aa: CASRLQGGGYGYTF

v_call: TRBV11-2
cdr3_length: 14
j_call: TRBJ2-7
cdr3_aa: CASSFGTSGYEQYF

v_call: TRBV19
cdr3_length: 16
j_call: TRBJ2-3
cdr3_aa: CASTPRPGLAGGRQYF

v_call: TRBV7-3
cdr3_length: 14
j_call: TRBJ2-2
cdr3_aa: CASSRDRGSGELFF

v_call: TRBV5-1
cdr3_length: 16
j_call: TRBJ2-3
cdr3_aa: CASSFAAELSTDTQYF

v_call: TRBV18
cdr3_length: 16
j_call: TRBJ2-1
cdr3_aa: CASSPPWGDLINEQFF

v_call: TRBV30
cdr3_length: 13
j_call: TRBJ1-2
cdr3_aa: CAWSWGGMEGYTF

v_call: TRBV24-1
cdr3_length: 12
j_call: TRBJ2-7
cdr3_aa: CATSDFSYEQYF

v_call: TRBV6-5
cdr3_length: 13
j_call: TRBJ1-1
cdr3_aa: CASSPAGDTEAFF

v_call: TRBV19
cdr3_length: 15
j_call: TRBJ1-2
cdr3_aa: CASSILTKFYEGYTF

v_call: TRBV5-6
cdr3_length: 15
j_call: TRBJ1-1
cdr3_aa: CASSFWSRANTEAFF